The 13 T cell receptor beta chains given below trace back to one sample, sequenced in a study of OX40 agonist ivuxolimab in advanced cancers. The table came from immunoSEQ multiplex PCR; TCRdb's copy has only in-frame clones and leaves some out. This repertoire shows more than 25,000 clones, roughly 83% found once; its top ten account for about 27%. The starting material was CD4+ or CD8+ T cells sorted from blood, obtained in a trial of the OX40 agonist ivuxolimab. These receptors originate from an adult with an advanced solid tumor such as melanoma, head and neck, liver or kidney cancer.

V is TRBV7-9 and J is TRBJ1-1; no firm D call. V was shortened by 3 bases and J by 4 bases, with 3 bases between the two germline ends. Germline V gene lookup returns CDR1 SEHNR and CDR2 FQNEAQ (reference sequence). This CDR3 region has 11 residues. The CDR3 reads CASSFVTEAFF. CDR3 DNA: TGTGCCAGCAGCTTCGTCACTGAAGCTTTCTTT.

The chain has TRBV27 and TRBJ2-5; 9 nucleotides line up with TRBD2. The length of the CDR3 is 15 residues. With 3 bases clipped from V and 2 bases from J, the junction kept 4 bases outside the gene matches. Germline lookup yields CDR1 MNHEY and CDR2 SMNVEV (reference sequence). Written as DNA, the CDR3 is TGTGCCAGCAGTTTTGGTAGCGGGGGACAAGAGACCCAGTACTTC. Translated: CASSFGSGGQETQYF.

J is TRBJ2-1 and V is TRBV5-6; 9 bases fit TRBD1. Unmatched junction bases numbered 9, after V lost 7 bases and J lost 7 bases. This CDR3 is built from 14 residues. The germline gives CDR1 SGHDT, CDR2 YYEEEE. DNA for the CDR3: TGTGCCAGCCGGCCTTTGACAGGGGGGAATGAGCAGTTCTTC. Its protein is CASRPLTGGNEQFF.

This chain joins TRBV7-9 and TRBJ2-1; unclear D gene. V was cut by 3 bases and J by 8 bases, with 14 bases left in between. Germline values: CDR1 SEHNR, CDR2 FQNEAQ (reference sequence). This CDR3 region has 14 residues. The CDR3 here is CASSFPTHRDEQFF. DNA of the CDR3: TGTGCCAGCAGCTTCCCGACCCACAGAGATGAGCAGTTCTTC.

J is TRBJ2-2 and V is TRBV4-2; no firm D call. This CDR3 spans 15 amino acids. V gave up 0 bases and J gave up 5 bases, with 10 bases separating them. Germline assignment: CDR1 LGHNA and CDR2 YNFKEQ. The CDR3 region is CASSQEMLQTGELFF. CDR3 DNA sequence: TGTGCCAGCAGCCAAGAGATGTTGCAAACCGGGGAGCTGTTTTTT.

The chain is built from TRBV9 and TRBJ1-1, with TRBD1 matching 9 bases. Germline V lookup: CDR1 SGDLS, CDR2 YYNGEE. Germline trimming cut 1 base from V and 4 bases from J; bases unmatched to any gene: 8. The CDR3 totals 16 residues. The CDR3 DNA reads as TGTGCCAGCAGCGTATGGACAGGGGTCGGAGGCACTGAAGCTTTCTTT. Its translation is CASSVWTGVGGTEAFF.

This chain links TRBV4-1 with TRBJ2-7, with 8 bases matching TRBD2. CDR1 is MGHRA and CDR2 is YSYEKL in the germline V gene. This CDR3 comprises 15 residues. J lost 2 bases, V lost 2 bases, and 5 bases had no gene match. CDR3 DNA sequence: TGCGCCAGCAGCCAACAAGCGGGGGCTCCCTACGAGCAGTACTTC. Translating gives CASSQQAGAPYEQYF.

The genes are TRBV4-1 and TRBJ2-7; 10 nucleotides line up with TRBD1. The CDR3 totals 15 residues. Germline V gene sequence: CDR1 MGHRA, CDR2 YSYEKL. V gave up 4 bases and J gave up 6 bases; unmatched junction bases: 9. The CDR3 region is CASSPMGQGKGEQYF. The CDR3 region has the DNA TGCGCCAGCAGCCCAATGGGACAGGGGAAAGGCGAGCAGTACTTC.

This chain connects TRBV6-5 to TRBJ1-1; D not resolved. This CDR3 comprises 13 residues. In germline, CDR1 is MNHEY, CDR2 SVGAGI. Trimming took 5 bases from V and 1 from J, leaving 8 bases between them. CDR3: CASSPSQNTEAFF. DNA for the CDR3: TGTGCCAGCAGTCCATCCCAGAACACTGAAGCTTTCTTT.

This chain joins TRBV19 and TRBJ2-7; unclear D gene. The CDR3 loop spans 15 amino acids. Trimming removed 5 bases at V and 4 bases at J, with 18 bases between. CDR1 is LNHDA and CDR2 is SQIVND in the germline V gene (reference sequence). CDR3 protein: CASSAKWGPFYEQYF. The DNA for the CDR3 is TGTGCCAGTAGTGCGAAGTGGGGTCCCTTTTACGAGCAGTACTTC. Full variable domain (missing parts from reference TRBV19 and TRBJ2-7): DGGITQSPKYLFRKEGQNVTLSCEQNLNHDAMYWYRQDPGQGLRLIYYSQIVNDFQKGDIAEGYSVSREKKESFPLTVTSAQKNPTAFYLCASSAKWGPFYEQYFGPGTRLTVT.

The J gene is TRBJ2-2, the V gene TRBV11-2; D uncertain. Trimming stripped 5 bases from V and 13 bases from J, with 11 bases between. This CDR3 is 11 amino acids long. Germline CDR1 is SGHAT and CDR2 is FQNNGV. In DNA, the CDR3 is TGTGCCAGCAGCCCCGCCTCTCGGCTGTTTTTT. Translating it yields CASSPASRLFF.

J is TRBJ1-1 and V is TRBV7-9; TRBD1 aligns across 8 bases. The CDR3 runs 13 residues. J lost 4 bases, V lost 5 bases, and 3 bases had no gene match. Germline CDR1 reads SEHNR; CDR2 reads FQNEAQ (reference sequence). The CDR3 DNA reads TGTGCCAGCAGCGGAACAGGGGGCACTGAAGCTTTCTTT. The encoded protein is CASSGTGGTEAFF.

This clone counts as medium-sized (0.01 to 0.1%). This rearrangement joins TRBV5-8 to TRBJ1-2, with TRBD1 as a possible D gene (5 bases). With 2 bases removed from V and 7 bases from J, the gap between germline ends came to 9 bases. CDR1 is SGHTS, CDR2 YDEGEE, per germline. This CDR3 comprises 12 residues. The CDR3 DNA sequence: TGTGCCAGCAGCTTTGGGGCGAGTGGCTACACCTTC. Translation: CASSFGASGYTF.